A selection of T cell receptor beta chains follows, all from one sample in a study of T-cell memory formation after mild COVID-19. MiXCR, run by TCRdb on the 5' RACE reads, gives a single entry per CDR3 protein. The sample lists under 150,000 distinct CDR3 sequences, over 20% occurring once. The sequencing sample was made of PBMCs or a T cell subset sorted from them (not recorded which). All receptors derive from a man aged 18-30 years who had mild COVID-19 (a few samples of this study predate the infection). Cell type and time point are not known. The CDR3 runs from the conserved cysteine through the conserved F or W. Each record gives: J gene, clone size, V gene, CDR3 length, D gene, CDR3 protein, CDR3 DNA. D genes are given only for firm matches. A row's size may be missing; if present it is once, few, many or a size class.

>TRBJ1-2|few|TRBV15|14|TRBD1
CATSRDTGQGVYTF
TGTGCCACCAGCAGAGATACGGGACAGGGTGTCTACACCTTC
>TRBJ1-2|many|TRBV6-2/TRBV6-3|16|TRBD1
CASSYSPIDRVSGYTF
TGTGCCAGCAGTTACTCCCCCATCGACAGGGTTTCTGGCTACACCTTC
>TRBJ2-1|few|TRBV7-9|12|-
CASSLERDEQFF
TGTGCCAGCAGCTTGGAGCGCGATGAGCAGTTCTTC
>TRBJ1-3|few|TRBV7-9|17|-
CASRPPQVGEAGNTIYF
TGTGCCAGCAGGCCCCCCCAGGTCGGTGAGGCTGGAAACACCATATATTTT
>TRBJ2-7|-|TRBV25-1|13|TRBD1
CASTGTGVYEQYF
TGTGCCAGCACCGGGACAGGGGTCTACGAGCAGTACTTC
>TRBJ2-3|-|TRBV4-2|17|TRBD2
CASSQEFPGGPKDTQYF
TGTGCCAGCAGCCAAGAATTTCCGGGGGGGCCCAAAGATACGCAGTATTTT
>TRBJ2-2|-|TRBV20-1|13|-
CSARKGNTGELFF
TGCAGTGCTAGAAAGGGGAACACCGGGGAGCTGTTTTTT
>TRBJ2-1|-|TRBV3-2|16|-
CASSGTQRGEKDEQFF
TGTGCCAGCAGTGGGACCCAGCGGGGGGAAAAGGATGAGCAGTTCTTC
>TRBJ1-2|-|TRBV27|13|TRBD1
CASRGDRAYGYTF
TGTGCCAGCAGAGGAGACAGGGCTTATGGCTACACCTTC
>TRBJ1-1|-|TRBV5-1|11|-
CASSLPGEAFF
TGCGCCAGCAGCTTGCCGGGAGAAGCTTTCTTT
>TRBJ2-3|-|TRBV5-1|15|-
CASSHRTGSTDTQYF
TGCGCCAGCAGCCACCGTACAGGGAGCACAGATACGCAGTATTTT
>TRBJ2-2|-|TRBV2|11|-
CASGPDRELFF
TGTGCCAGCGGACCCGACCGGGAGCTGTTTTTT
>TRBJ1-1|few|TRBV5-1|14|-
CASTSLGVGTEAFF
TGCGCCAGCACCTCCCTTGGGGTTGGGACTGAAGCTTTCTTT
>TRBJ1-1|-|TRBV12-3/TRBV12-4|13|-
CASSLSSNTEAFF
TGTGCCAGCAGTTTATCCTCGAACACTGAAGCTTTCTTT
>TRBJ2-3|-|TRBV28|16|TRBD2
CASRFVLAGPTDTQYF
TGTGCCAGCAGATTTGTACTAGCGGGGCCCACAGATACGCAGTATTTT
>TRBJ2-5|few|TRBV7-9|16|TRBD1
CASSSSGQGAGETQYF
TGTGCCAGCAGCTCTTCGGGGCAGGGGGCAGGAGAGACCCAGTACTTC
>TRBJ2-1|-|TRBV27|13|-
CASQGGAQYEQFF
TGTGCCAGCCAGGGGGGGGCTCAGTATGAGCAGTTCTTC
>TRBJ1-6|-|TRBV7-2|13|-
CASSFLGHSPLHF
TGTGCCAGCAGCTTCCTGGGGCATTCACCCCTCCACTTT
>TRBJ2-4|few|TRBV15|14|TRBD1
CATRTGDGKNIQYF
TGTGCCACCAGGACAGGGGATGGCAAAAACATTCAGTACTTC
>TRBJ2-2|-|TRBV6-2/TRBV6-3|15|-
CASSGVLLSTGELFF
TGTGCCAGCAGTGGGGTTCTTTTGAGCACCGGGGAGCTGTTTTTT
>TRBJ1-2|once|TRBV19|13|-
CASSILSFEGYTF
TGTGCCAGTAGTATTCTATCGTTCGAGGGCTACACCTTC
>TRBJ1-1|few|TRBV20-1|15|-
CSARAGRTPTPEAFF
TGCAGTGCTAGAGCTGGACGAACTCCGACCCCTGAAGCTTTCTTT
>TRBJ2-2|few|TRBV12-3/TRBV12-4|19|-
CASSFPYSKPTSNTGELFF
TGTGCCAGCAGTTTTCCATATAGTAAGCCCACCTCGAACACCGGGGAGCTGTTTTTT
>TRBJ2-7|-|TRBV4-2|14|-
CASSQAQGSYEQYF
TGTGCCAGCAGCCAAGCACAGGGCTCCTACGAGCAGTACTTC
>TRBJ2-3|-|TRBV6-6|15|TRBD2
CASRELAGGFNTQYF
TGTGCCAGCAGAGAACTAGCGGGGGGCTTCAATACGCAGTATTTT
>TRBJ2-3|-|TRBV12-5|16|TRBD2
CASGPTSGGDTDTQYF
TGTGCTAGTGGCCCTACTAGCGGGGGGGACACAGATACGCAGTATTTT
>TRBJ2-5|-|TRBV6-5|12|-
CASRTSQETQYF
TGTGCCAGCAGGACAAGTCAAGAGACCCAGTACTTC
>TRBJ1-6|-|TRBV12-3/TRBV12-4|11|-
CASSLNEALHF
TGTGCCAGCAGTTTAAACGAAGCCCTCCACTTT
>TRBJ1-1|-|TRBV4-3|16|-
CASSQNFGGGNTEAFF
TGCGCCAGCAGCCAAAATTTCGGTGGAGGGAACACTGAAGCTTTCTTT
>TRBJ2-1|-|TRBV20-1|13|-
CSADYSAFNEQFF
TGCAGTGCTGATTATTCAGCCTTCAATGAGCAGTTCTTC
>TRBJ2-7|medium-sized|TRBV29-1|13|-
CSVEGGVSYEQYF
TGCAGCGTTGAAGGTGGGGTCTCCTACGAGCAGTACTTC
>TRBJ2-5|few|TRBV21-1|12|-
CASSKVEETQYF
TGTGCCAGCAGCAAAGTAGAAGAGACCCAGTACTTC
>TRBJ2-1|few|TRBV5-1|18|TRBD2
CASSLRTSGGTSYNEQFF
TGCGCCAGCAGCTTGAGGACTAGCGGGGGTACCTCCTACAATGAGCAGTTCTTC
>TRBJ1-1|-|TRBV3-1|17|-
CASSQPHNGVTNTEAFF
TGTGCCAGCAGCCAACCCCACAACGGAGTTACGAACACTGAAGCTTTCTTT
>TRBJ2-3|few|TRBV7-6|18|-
CASSEGAISGGGTDTQYF
TGTGCCAGCAGCGAGGGGGCTATCAGCGGGGGTGGCACAGATACGCAGTATTTT
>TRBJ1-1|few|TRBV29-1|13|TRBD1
CSVEGTGETLTFF
TGCAGCGTTGAAGGAACAGGGGAGACCCTGACTTTCTTT
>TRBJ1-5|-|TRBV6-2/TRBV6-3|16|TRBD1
CASSPDRALINQPQHF
TGTGCCAGCAGCCCGGACAGGGCCCTTATCAATCAGCCCCAGCATTTT
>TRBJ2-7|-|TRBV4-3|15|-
CASSQDSATVGEQYF
TGCGCCAGCAGCCAAGATTCTGCGACGGTAGGCGAGCAGTACTTC
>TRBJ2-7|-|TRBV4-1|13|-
CASSRGGRYEQYF
TGCGCCAGCAGCAGAGGGGGTAGGTACGAGCAGTACTTC
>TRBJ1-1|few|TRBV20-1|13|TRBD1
CSVATGENTEAFF
TGCAGTGTAGCGACAGGGGAGAACACTGAAGCTTTCTTT
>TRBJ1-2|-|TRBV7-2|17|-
CASSLGGPGAALYGYTF
TGTGCCAGCAGCTTAGGGGGCCCAGGGGCAGCCCTCTATGGCTACACCTTC
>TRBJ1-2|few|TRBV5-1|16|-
CASSPNSPGYFNGYTF
TGCGCCAGCAGCCCCAACTCTCCAGGGTACTTCAATGGCTACACCTTC
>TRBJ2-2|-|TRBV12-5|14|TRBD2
CASSPLAGVWELFF
TGTGCTAGTTCCCCCTTAGCGGGGGTTTGGGAGCTGTTTTTT